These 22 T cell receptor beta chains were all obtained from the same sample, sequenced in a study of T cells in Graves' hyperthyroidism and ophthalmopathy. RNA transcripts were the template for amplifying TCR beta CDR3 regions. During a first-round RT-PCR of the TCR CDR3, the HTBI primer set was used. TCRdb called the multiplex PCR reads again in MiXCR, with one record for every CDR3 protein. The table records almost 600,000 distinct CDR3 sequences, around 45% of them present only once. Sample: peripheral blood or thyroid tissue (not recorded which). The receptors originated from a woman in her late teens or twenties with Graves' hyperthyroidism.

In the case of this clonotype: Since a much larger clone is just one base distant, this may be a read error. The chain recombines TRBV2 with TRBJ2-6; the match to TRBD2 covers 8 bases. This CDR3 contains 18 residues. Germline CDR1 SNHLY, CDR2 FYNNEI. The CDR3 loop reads CASKVLGRAASGAYVLTF. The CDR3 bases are TGTGCCAGCAAGGTGCTCGGGAGGGCGGCCTCTGGGGCCTACGTCCTGACTTTC.

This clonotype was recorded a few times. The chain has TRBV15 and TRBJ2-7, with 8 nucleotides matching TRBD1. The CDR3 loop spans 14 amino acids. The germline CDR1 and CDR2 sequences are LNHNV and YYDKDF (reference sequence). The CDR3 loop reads CARVSDRESYEQYF. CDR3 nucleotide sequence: TGTGCTAGAGTGTCGGACAGGGAGTCCTACGAGCAGTACTTC.

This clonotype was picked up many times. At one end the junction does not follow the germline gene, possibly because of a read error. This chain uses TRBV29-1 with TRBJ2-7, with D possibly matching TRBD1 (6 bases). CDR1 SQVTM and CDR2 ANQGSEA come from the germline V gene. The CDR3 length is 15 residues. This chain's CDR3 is CSVEGQAGAGYEQYF. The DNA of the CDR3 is TGCAGCGTGGAAGGCCAGGCAGGGGCTGGTTACGAGCAGTACTTC.

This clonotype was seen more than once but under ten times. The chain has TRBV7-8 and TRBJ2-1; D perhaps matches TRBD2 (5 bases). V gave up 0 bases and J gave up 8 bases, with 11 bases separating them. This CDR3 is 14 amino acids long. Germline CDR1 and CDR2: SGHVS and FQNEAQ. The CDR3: CASSLALRVDEQFF. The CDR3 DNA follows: TGTGCCAGCAGCTTAGCTTTGCGGGTGGATGAGCAGTTCTTC.

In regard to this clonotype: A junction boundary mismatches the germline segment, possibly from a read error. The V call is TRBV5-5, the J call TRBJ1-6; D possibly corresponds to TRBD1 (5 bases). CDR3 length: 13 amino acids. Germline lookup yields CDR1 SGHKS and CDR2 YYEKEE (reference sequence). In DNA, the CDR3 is TGTGCCTGCAGCTTCGGGGGAAATTCACCCCTCCACTTT. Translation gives CACSFGGNSPLHF.

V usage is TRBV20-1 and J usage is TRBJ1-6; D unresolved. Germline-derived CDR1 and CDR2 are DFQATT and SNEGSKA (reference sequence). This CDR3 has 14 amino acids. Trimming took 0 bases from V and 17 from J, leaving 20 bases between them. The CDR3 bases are TGCAGTGCTAGAGATAGCGGAGACAATGAGCAGTTCCACTTT. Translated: CSARDSGDNEQFHF.

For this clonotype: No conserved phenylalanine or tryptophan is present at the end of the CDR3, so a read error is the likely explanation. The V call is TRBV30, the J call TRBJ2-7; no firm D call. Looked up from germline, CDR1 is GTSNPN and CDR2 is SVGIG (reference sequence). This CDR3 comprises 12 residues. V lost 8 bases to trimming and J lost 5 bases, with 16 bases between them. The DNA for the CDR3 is TGTGCCGTGGACGCATACCCTAACGAGCAGTACATC. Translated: CAVDAYPNEQYI.

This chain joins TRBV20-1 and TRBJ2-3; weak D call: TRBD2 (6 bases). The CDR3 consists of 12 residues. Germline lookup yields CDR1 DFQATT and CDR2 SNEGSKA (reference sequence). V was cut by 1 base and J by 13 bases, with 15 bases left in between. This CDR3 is CSARAGSRAEYF. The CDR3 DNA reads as TGCAGTGCTAGAGCCGGGAGCCGTGCTGAGTATTTT.

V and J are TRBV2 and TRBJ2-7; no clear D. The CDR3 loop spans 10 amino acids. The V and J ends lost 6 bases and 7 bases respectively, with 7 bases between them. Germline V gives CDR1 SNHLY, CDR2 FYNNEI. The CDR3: CASRYNEQYF. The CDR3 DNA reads TGTGCCAGCAGGTACAATGAGCAGTACTTC.

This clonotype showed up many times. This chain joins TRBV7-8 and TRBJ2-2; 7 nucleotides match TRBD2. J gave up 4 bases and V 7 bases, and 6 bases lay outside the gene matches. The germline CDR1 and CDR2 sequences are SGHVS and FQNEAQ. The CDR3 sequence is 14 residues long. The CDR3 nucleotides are TGTGCCAGCAAACCAAGGACTAGCACCGGGGAGCTGTTTTTT. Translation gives CASKPRTSTGELFF. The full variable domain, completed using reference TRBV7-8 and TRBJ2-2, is GAGVSQSPRYKVAKRGQDVALRCDPISGHVSLFWYQQALGQGPEFLTYFQNEAQLDKSGLPSDRFFAERPEGSVSTLKIQRTQQEDSAVYLCASKPRTSTGELFFGEGSRLTVL.

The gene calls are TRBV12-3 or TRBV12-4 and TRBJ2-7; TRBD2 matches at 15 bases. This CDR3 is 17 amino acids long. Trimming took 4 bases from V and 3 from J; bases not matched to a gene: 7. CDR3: CASSSPGLAGGSYEQYF. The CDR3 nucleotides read TGTGCCAGCAGTTCCCCGGGACTAGCGGGAGGTAGCTACGAGCAGTACTTC.

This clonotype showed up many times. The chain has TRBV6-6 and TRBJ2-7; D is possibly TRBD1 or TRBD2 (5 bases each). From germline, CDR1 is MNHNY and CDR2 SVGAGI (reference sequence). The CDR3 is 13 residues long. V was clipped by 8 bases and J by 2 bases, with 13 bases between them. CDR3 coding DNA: TGTGCCAGCGGTTCTGGGGGAGCCTACGAGCAGTACTTC. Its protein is CASGSGGAYEQYF.

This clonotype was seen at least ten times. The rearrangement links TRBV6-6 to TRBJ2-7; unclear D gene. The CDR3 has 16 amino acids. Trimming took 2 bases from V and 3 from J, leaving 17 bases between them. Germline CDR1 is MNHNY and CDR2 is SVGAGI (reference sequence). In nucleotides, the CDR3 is TGTGCCAGCAGTTACCTCCTGGATCCGCGGCTCTACGAGCAGTACTTC. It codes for CASSYLLDPRLYEQYF.

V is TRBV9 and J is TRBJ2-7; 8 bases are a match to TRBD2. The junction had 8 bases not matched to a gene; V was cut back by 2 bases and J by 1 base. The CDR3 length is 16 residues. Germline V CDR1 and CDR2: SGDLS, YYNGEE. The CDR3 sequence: CASSVESGSNSYEQYF. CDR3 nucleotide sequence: TGTGCCAGCAGCGTTGAAAGCGGGAGCAATTCCTACGAGCAGTACTTC.

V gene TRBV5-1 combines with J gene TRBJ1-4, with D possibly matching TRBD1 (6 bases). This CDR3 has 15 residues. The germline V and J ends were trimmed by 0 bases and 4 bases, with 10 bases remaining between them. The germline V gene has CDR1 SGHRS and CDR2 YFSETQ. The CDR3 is CASSLAGQRNEKLFF. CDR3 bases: TGCGCCAGCAGCTTGGCAGGACAGCGTAATGAAAAACTGTTTTTT.

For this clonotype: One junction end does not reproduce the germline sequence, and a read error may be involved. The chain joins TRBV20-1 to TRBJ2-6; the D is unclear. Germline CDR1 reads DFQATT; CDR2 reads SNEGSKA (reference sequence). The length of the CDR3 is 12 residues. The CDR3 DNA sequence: TGCAGTGCTAGGGGCGAAGGAGACACTGAAGCTTTC. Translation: CSARGEGDTEAF.

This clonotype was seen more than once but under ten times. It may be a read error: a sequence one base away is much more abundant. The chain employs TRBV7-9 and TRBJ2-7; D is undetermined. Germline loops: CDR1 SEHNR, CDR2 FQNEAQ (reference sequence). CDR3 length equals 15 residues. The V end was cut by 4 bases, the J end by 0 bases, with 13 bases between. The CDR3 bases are TGTGCCAGCAGCTCGACGGTTCACAGCTCCTACGAGCAGTACTTC. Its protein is CASSSTVHSSYEQYF.

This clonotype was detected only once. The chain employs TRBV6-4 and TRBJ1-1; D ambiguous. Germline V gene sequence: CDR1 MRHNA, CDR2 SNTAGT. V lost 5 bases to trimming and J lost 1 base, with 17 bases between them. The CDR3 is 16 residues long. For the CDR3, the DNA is TGTGCCAGCAGTTTATCGCCTTTTCTACAGAACACTGAAGCTTTCTTT. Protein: CASSLSPFLQNTEAFF.

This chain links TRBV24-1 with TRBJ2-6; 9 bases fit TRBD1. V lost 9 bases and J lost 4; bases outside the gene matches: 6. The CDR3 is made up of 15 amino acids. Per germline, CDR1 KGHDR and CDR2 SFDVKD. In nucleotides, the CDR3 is TGTGCCACCGGACAGGGGTGGACCGGGGCCAACGTCCTGACTTTC. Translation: CATGQGWTGANVLTF.

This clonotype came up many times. The CDR3 loop reads CASSQRDRTSPLHF. The CDR3 nucleotides read TGTGCCAGTAGTCAACGGGACAGAACTTCACCCCTCCACTTT. This sequence joins TRBV19 and TRBJ1-6, with 7 bases matching TRBD1. The CDR3 loop spans 14 amino acids. The germline V gene has CDR1 LNHDA and CDR2 SQIVND (reference sequence). Trimming cost V 5 bases and J 9 bases; bases outside gene matches: 7.

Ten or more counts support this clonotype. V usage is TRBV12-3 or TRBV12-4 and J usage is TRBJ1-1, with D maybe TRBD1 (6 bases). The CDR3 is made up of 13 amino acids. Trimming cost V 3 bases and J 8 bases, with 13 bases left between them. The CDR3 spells CASSFGTPWEAFF. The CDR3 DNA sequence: TGTGCCAGCAGTTTCGGGACACCATGGGAAGCTTTCTTT.

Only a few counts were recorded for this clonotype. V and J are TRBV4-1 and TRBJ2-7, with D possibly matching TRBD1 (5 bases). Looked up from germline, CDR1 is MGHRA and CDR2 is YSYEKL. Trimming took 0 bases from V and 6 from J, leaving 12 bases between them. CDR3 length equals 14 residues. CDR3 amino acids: CASSQEGREGEQYF. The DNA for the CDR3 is TGCGCCAGCAGCCAAGAGGGGCGCGAAGGCGAGCAGTACTTC.